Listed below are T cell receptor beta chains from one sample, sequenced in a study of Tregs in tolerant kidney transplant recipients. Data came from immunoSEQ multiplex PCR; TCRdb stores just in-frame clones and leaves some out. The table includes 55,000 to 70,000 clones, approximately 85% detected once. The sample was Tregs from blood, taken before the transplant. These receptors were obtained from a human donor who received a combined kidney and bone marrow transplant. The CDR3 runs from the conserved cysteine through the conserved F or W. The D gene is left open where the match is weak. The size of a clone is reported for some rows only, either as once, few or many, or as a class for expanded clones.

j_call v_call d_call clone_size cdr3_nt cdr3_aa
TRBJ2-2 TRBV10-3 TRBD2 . TGTGCCATCAGTGAATCCGGGACTAGCGGGACTTACACCGGGGAGCTGTTTTTT CAISESGTSGTYTGELFF
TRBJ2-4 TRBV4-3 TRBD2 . TGCGCCAGCAGCCACCCCCCGGGACTAGCGGGGGAAGCCAAAAACATTCAGTACTTC CASSHPPGLAGEAKNIQYF
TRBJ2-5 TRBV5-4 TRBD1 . TGTGCCAGCAGCTTCGACAGGGGGGAGACCCAGTACTTC CASSFDRGETQYF
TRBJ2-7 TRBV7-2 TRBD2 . TGTGCCAGCAGCTTAGAACTAGCGTACGAGCAGTACTTC CASSLELAYEQYF
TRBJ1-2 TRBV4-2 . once TGTGCCAGCAGCCAAGATCTTCTGGGGCGGAATCCTAACTATGGCTACACCTTC CASSQDLLGRNPNYGYTF
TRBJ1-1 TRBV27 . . TGTGCCAGCAGTCCCTACGGGGGATTAGGTGAAGCTTTCTTT CASSPYGGLGEAFF
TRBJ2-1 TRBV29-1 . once TGCAGCGCGGTCACCAGCTCCTACAATGAGCAGTTCTTC CSAVTSSYNEQFF
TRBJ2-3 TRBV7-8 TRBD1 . TGTGCCAGCAGCCTCCGAGGGGACAGGGGGCGACCAGATACGCAGTATTTT CASSLRGDRGRPDTQYF
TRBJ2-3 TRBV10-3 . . TGTGCCATCAGGTGGGGGTTTGAAACAGATACGCAGTATTTT CAIRWGFETDTQYF
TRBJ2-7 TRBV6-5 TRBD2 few TGTGCCAGCAGTCCCGGGACTAGCGGGAGCTACGAGCAGTACTTC CASSPGTSGSYEQYF
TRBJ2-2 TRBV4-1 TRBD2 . TGCGCCAGCAGCCTGTGGACGGGAGGGAACACCGGGGAGCTGTTTTTT CASSLWTGGNTGELFF
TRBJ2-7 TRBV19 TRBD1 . TGTGCCAGTAGTATGGCCGGGACAGGGTCCTACGAGCAGTACTTC CASSMAGTGSYEQYF
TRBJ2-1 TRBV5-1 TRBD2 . TGCGCCAGCAGCTTGGTGGGACTAGCGGGGTCCTACAATGAGCAGTTCTTC CASSLVGLAGSYNEQFF
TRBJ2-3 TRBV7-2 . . TGTGCCAGCAGCTTACGGCAGGGCTTCACAGATACGCAGTATTTT CASSLRQGFTDTQYF
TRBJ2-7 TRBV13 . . TGTGCCAGCAGCCCAACAGGGTACCCCTACGAGCAGTACTTC CASSPTGYPYEQYF
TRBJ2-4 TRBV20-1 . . TGCAGTGCTAGAGATGGTATTCAGTACTTC CSARDGIQYF
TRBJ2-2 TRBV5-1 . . TGCGCCAGCAGCCCCGACTACGCCGCGAACACCGGGGAGCTGTTTTTT CASSPDYAANTGELFF
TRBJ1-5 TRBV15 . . TGTGCCACCAGCAGACAGCTGATTGAGCCCCAGCATTTT CATSRQLIEPQHF
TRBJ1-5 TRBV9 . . TGTGCCAGCAGCGTAGTAAGTCAGCCCCAGCATTTT CASSVVSQPQHF
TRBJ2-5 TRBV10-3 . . TGTGCCATCAGTGAAAAGGAGACCCAGTACTTC CAISEKETQYF
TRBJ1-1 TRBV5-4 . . TGTGCCAGCACCCAGACCCGTGGGAGGGTTGAAGCTTTCTTT CASTQTRGRVEAFF
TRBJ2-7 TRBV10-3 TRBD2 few TGTGCCAGCAGTGAGGGCGGGAGCTCCTACGAGCAGTACTTC CASSEGGSSYEQYF
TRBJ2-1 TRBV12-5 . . TGTGCTAGTGGTTTGGTACTGGGGCTAGCGCGGAATGAGCAGTTCTTC CASGLVLGLARNEQFF
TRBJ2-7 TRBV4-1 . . TGCGCTTCCTCTTGGGCGGGGGCAACCTACGAGCAGTACTTC CASSWAGATYEQYF
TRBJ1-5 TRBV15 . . TGTGCCACCAGCAGAGATCTTTTAACTCGGGGCAGGGGAATGAATAGCAATCAGCCCCAGCATTTT CATSRDLLTRGRGMNSNQPQHF
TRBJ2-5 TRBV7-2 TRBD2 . TGTGCCGGCAGCTCCTCCGGGGGGGGACGGGAGACCCAGTACTTC CAGSSSGGGRETQYF
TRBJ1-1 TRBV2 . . TGTGCCAGCAAGGGTGAGTGGAACACTGAAGCTTTCTTT CASKGEWNTEAFF
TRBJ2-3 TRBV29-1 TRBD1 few TGCAGCGCCGTGACAGGGGGCACAGATACGCAGTATTTT CSAVTGGTDTQYF
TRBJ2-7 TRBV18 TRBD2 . TGTGCCAGCTCACCACCGATTACTAGCGGGAGGGACTACGAGCAGTACTTC CASSPPITSGRDYEQYF
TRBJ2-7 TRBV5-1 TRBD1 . TGCGCCAGCAGCTTAGGACCGGGACAGGGGACCGAGCAGTACTTC CASSLGPGQGTEQYF
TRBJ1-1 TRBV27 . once TGTGCCAGCAGTTCCTACGGGACATCTGAAGCTTTCTTT CASSSYGTSEAFF
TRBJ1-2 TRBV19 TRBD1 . TGTGCCAGTAGTTCGGACAGGGGCTATGGCTACACCTTC CASSSDRGYGYTF
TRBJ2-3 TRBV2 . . TGTGCCAGCAGGAGGGTCCTCGATACGCAGTATTTT CASRRVLDTQYF
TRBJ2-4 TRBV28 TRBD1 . TGTGCCGTCGCTGGACCGGGACAGGGAGGTATTCAGTACTTC CAVAGPGQGGIQYF
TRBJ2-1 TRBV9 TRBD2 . TGTGCCAGCAGCGTAGGTCCTAGCGGAAATGAGCAGTTCTTC CASSVGPSGNEQFF
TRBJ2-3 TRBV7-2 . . TGTGCCAGCAGCTTTTCCGCCAGCACAGATACGCAGTATTTT CASSFSASTDTQYF
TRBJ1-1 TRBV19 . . TGTGCCAGTACCGTCTCCTTGACAGCGAACACTGAAGCTTTCTTT CASTVSLTANTEAFF
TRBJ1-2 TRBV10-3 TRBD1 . TGTGCCATCAGTGGGGACAGGGTTTCGGGTTATGGCTACACCTTC CAISGDRVSGYGYTF
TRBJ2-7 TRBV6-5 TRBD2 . TGTGCCAGCACCCTTAGCGGGAGGGCCTCTCTCGAGCAGTACTTC CASTLSGRASLEQYF
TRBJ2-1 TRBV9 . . TGTGCCAGCAGCGTAGCTGTCCAGGCCAAAGGAGGGGGTGAGCAGTTCTTC CASSVAVQAKGGGEQFF
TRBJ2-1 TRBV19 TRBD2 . TGTGCCAGCCGGGCCAGCGGGGACTACAATGAGCAGTTCTTC CASRASGDYNEQFF
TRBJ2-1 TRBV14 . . TGTGCCAGCAGCCAAGATTCTGCCCTGTGGAATGAGCAGTTCTTC CASSQDSALWNEQFF
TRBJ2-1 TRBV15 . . TGTGCCACCAGCAACTCCTACAATGAGCAGTTCTTC CATSNSYNEQFF
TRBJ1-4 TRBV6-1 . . TGTGCCAGCAGAGGGGACATTTATGAAAAACTGTTTTTT CASRGDIYEKLFF
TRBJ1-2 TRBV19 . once TGTGCCAGTAGTGTCTCGGCAGGGCCGACCTATGGCTACACCTTC CASSVSAGPTYGYTF
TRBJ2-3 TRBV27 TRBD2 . TGTGCCAGCACCCCGGGGGGGAGGGTAGATACGCAGTATTTT CASTPGGRVDTQYF
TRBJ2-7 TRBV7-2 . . TGTGCCAGCAGCCTCAGCAGGAGCGGTTGGGTTTCCTACGAGCAGTACTTC CASSLSRSGWVSYEQYF
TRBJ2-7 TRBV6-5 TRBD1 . TGTGCCAGCAGTTACTGGGGACAGGGGGGCGAGCAGTACTTC CASSYWGQGGEQYF
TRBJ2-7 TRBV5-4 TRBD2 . TGTGCCAGCAGCTTGGGGCTAGCGGGAGACTACGAGCAGTACTTC CASSLGLAGDYEQYF
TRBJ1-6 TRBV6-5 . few TGTGCCAGCAAAGGGAGCTCCTATAATTCACCCCTCCACTTT CASKGSSYNSPLHF
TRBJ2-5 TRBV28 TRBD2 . TGTGCCAGCAGTCCACTAGGGACTAGTCGGATCCAAGAGACCCAGTACTTC CASSPLGTSRIQETQYF
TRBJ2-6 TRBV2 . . TGTGCCAGCAGTGAAGCGCTCAGGGGCGGAACTGGGGCCAACGTCCTGACTTTC CASSEALRGGTGANVLTF
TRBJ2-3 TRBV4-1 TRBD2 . TGCGCCAGCAGCTCTGGGAGGGGAACAAGCACAGATACGCAGTATTTT CASSSGRGTSTDTQYF
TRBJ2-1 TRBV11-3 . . TGTGCCAGCAGCTTAGGGGTCGGGGCGTCCAATGAGCAGTTCTTC CASSLGVGASNEQFF